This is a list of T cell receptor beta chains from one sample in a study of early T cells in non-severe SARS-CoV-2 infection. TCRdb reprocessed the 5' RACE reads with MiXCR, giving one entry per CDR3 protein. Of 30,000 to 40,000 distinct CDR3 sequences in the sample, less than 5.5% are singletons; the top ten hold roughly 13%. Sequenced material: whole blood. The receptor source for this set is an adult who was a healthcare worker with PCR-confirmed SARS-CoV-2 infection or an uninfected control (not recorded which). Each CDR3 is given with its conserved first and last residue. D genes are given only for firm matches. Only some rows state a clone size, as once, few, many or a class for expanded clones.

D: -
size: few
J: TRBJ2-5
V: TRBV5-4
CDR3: CASSLNSRETQYF
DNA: TGTGCCAGCAGCTTGAACAGTAGGGAGACCCAGTACTTC

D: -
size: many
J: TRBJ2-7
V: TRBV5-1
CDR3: CASSLNAGDKGEQYF
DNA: TGCGCCAGCAGCTTGAACGCAGGGGACAAGGGCGAGCAGTACTTC

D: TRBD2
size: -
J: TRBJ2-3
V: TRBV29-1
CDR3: CSVQLAGIDTQYF
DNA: TGCAGCGTCCAACTAGCGGGGATAGATACGCAGTATTTT

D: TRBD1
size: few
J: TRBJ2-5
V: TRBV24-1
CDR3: CATSDSSGQGETQYF
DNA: TGTGCCACCAGTGATTCATCCGGACAGGGGGAGACCCAGTACTTC

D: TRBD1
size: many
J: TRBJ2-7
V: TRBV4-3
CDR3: CASSRDPTGAYEQYF
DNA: TGCGCCAGCAGCCGAGACCCAACAGGGGCCTACGAGCAGTACTTC

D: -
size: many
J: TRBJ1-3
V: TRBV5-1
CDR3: CASSLGGDGNTIYF
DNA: TGCGCCAGCAGCTTGGGGGGAGATGGAAACACCATATATTTT

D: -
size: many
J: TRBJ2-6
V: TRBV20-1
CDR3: CSVLGTNVLTF
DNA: TGCAGTGTTCTCGGGACCAACGTCCTGACTTTC

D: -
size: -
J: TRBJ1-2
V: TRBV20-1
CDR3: CSADPLGQGGDGYTF
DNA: TGCAGTGCCGACCCTCTCGGGCAGGGAGGGGATGGCTACACCTTC

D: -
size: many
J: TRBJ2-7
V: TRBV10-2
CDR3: CASSLIKDEQYF
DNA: TGCGCCAGCAGTTTGATCAAGGACGAGCAGTACTTC

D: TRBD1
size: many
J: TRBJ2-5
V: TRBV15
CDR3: CATSREDREAETQYF
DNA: TGTGCCACCAGCAGAGAGGACAGGGAGGCAGAGACCCAGTACTTC

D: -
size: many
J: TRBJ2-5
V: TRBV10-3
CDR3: CAISGGSETQYF
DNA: TGTGCCATCAGTGGGGGGTCAGAGACCCAGTACTTC

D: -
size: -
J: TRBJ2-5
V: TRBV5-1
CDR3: CASSAQERDQETQYF
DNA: TGCGCCAGCAGCGCCCAAGAGCGGGACCAAGAGACCCAGTACTTC

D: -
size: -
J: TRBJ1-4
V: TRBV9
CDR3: CASSVEAGPNEKLFF
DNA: TGTGCCAGCAGCGTAGAGGCAGGCCCTAATGAAAAACTGTTTTTT

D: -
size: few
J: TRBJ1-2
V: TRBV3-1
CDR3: CASSDELKGYTF
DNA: TGTGCCAGCAGCGACGAGCTAAAGGGCTACACCTTC

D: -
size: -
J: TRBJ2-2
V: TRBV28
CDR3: CASSSGTGELFF
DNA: TGTGCCAGCAGTTCTGGCACCGGGGAGCTGTTTTTT